A selection of T cell receptor beta chains follows, all from one sample in a study of blood T cells in healthy people across ages. TCRdb re-called the 5' RACE reads through MiXCR, storing one row per CDR3 protein. There are 540,000 or so distinct CDR3 sequences in the sample; approximately 30% occur only once, and 15% to 20% lies in the top ten. The specimen sequenced was blood. The receptors were sampled from a woman aged 70-85 years in good health. Each CDR3 is given with its conserved first and last residue. Each record gives: V gene, J gene, D gene, CDR3 length, clone size, CDR3 protein, CDR3 DNA. D genes are given only for firm matches. Size values are once, few and many counts, or a class for expanded clones, and some rows have none.

>TRBV12-5|TRBJ2-1|.|15|few
CANGFPGGLGVEQFF
TGTGCTAATGGTTTCCCGGGGGGCCTTGGTGTTGAGCAGTTCTTC
>TRBV12-3/TRBV12-4|TRBJ2-7|.|12|.
CASSPYRIEQYF
TGTGCCAGCAGTCCCTATCGGATCGAGCAGTACTTC
>TRBV7-6|TRBJ1-1|.|16|.
CASSLTLRDTNTEAFF
TGTGCCAGCAGCTTAACTCTCCGGGACACGAACACTGAAGCTTTCTTT
>TRBV4-2|TRBJ1-6|.|14|.
CASSQGQGGAALHF
TGTGCCAGCAGCCAAGGACAAGGTGGGGCGGCCCTCCACTTT
>TRBV12-3/TRBV12-4|TRBJ2-1|.|13|few
CVSTLRAAGEQFF
TGTGTCAGCACTTTAAGGGCGGCTGGAGAGCAGTTCTTC
>TRBV6-5|TRBJ2-1|.|15|.
CASSYFRGSNNEQFF
TGTGCCAGCAGTTACTTCCGGGGTTCGAACAATGAGCAGTTCTTC
>TRBV7-3|TRBJ2-6|.|16|.
CASSFEGTRWANVLTF
TGTGCCAGCAGCTTCGAAGGGACGCGATGGGCCAACGTCCTGACTTTC
>TRBV7-2|TRBJ2-3|.|19|.
CASSLVRGYSGRGTDTQYF
TGTGCCAGCAGCTTAGTTCGCGGGTATTCGGGGAGAGGCACAGATACGCAGTATTTT
>TRBV7-9|TRBJ1-2|.|12|few
CAGSLASYGYTF
TGTGCCGGCAGCTTAGCCAGCTATGGCTACACCTTC
>TRBV7-2|TRBJ1-2|.|13|.
CASSILQGKGYTF
TGTGCCAGCAGCATTCTTCAGGGGAAGGGCTACACCTTC
>TRBV5-1|TRBJ2-3|.|16|few
CASSSQAGHSTDTQYF
TGCGCCAGCAGCTCCCAAGCGGGCCACAGCACAGATACGCAGTATTTT
>TRBV7-9|TRBJ1-5|.|16|.
CASSLGAGDGNQPQHF
TGTGCCAGCAGCTTAGGGGCCGGGGATGGCAATCAGCCCCAGCATTTT
>TRBV4-2|TRBJ2-5|.|15|.
CASSRRPNLAETQYF
TGTGCCAGCAGCCGGCGACCCAACCTAGCGGAGACCCAGTACTTC
>TRBV6-1|TRBJ1-6|.|13|.
CASSETVNSPLHF
TGTGCCAGCAGCGAGACAGTTAATTCACCCCTCCACTTT
>TRBV6-6|TRBJ1-2|.|13|.
CASSYRQAQVYTF
TGTGCCAGCAGTTACCGACAGGCTCAGGTTTACACCTTC
>TRBV7-2|TRBJ2-7|TRBD2|15|few
CASSIRLAGGYEQYF
TGTGCCAGCAGCATAAGACTAGCGGGGGGCTACGAGCAGTACTTC
>TRBV12-3/TRBV12-4|TRBJ1-1|.|14|.
CASTTRDRSTEAFF
TGTGCCAGCACCACACGAGACAGGAGCACTGAAGCTTTCTTT
>TRBV9|TRBJ1-5|.|15|.
CASSVGGGVYQPQHF
TGTGCCAGCAGCGTAGGTGGGGGGGTTTATCAGCCCCAGCATTTT
>TRBV18|TRBJ2-5|TRBD1|15|.
CASSSGGRGQETQYF
TGTGCCAGCTCAAGCGGTGGCAGGGGGCAAGAGACCCAGTACTTC
>TRBV4-3|TRBJ1-1|.|16|.
CASSQDLLGGSTEAFF
TGCGCCAGCAGCCAAGATCTGTTGGGGGGCAGCACTGAAGCTTTCTTT
>TRBV4-3|TRBJ1-4|.|16|few
CASSQLSTGRGEKLFF
TGCGCCAGCAGCCAACTTTCGACAGGCCGGGGGGAAAAACTGTTTTTT
>TRBV5-1|TRBJ2-2|.|15|.
CASSLRTANTGELFF
TGTGCCAGCAGCTTGAGAACAGCGAACACCGGGGAGCTGTTTTTT
>TRBV14|TRBJ1-1|.|13|many
CASSQVIGTEAFF
TGTGCCAGCAGCCAAGTGATCGGCACTGAAGCTTTCTTT
>TRBV29-1|TRBJ1-1|TRBD1|16|.
CSVVVWLGQGAIEAFF
TGCAGCGTTGTGGTCTGGCTCGGACAGGGGGCGATTGAAGCTTTCTTT
>TRBV5-1|TRBJ2-5|.|15|.
CASRVAMGFQETQYF
TGCGCCAGCAGAGTTGCTATGGGGTTCCAAGAGACCCAGTACTTC